This note documents a single T cell receptor (beta chain) sequence. Its specificity is unknown. The entry originates in a study of response to subunit inactivated influenza vaccine. Study findings and constraints: Authors suggested that a seasonal influenza vaccination recruits few new T cells each time.

CDR3 length: 14 amino acids. CDR1 and CDR2 (germline): SGHTA, FQGNSA. V was clipped by 2 bases and J by 8 bases; unmatched bases: 6. TCRdb reanalysed the RT-PCR reads using MiXCR and keeps one entry per CDR3 protein. The sample holds around 570,000 distinct CDR3 sequences, 7.5% to 8.5% seen once. This receptor was obtained from a man between 50 and 69 years old who received an inactivated influenza vaccine. The V and J genes are TRBV7-2 and TRBJ1-2, with TRBD1 identical over 9 bases. Material: PBMCs from blood, obtained approximately 25 months after vaccination. The CDR3: CASSLRQGVWGYTF. The CDR3 DNA reads TGTGCCAGCAGCTTAAGACAGGGGGTCTGGGGCTACACCTTC.